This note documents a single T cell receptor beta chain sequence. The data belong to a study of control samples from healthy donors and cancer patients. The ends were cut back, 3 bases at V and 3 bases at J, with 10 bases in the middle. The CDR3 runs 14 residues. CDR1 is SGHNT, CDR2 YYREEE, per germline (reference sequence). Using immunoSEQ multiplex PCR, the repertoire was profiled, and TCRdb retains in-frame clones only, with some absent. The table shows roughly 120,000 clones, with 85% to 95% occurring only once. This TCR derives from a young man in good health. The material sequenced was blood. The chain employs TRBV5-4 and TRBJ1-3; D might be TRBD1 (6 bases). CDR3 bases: TGTGCCAGCAGCTCATACAGGGATGGAAACACCATATATTTT. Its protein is CASSSYRDGNTIYF.